The clone carrying this T cell receptor (beta chain) was counted once. This sample is drawn from a study of blood T cells in healthy people across ages. The CDR3 sequence is 15 residues long. Trimming cost V 1 base and J 7 bases, with 14 bases left between them. The germline gives CDR1 SGHTA, CDR2 FQGNSA. Combining a sample-barcoded 5' primer with a J-beta primer mix, a second PCR ran for roughly 6 to 12 cycles. Each TCR beta cDNA got a 12-nucleotide random molecular identifier. A single record per CDR3 protein comes from TCRdb applying MiXCR to the 5' RACE reads. The data contain over a million distinct CDR3 sequences, about 40% of them singletons. Those donating, healthy Caucasian individuals from Russia, were aged 6 to 90.

The sequenced sample was blood. The receptor's source is a woman under 30 in good health. The chain uses TRBV7-2 and TRBJ1-5; D remains unclear. CDR3 sequence (DNA): TGTGCCAGCAGCTTAGGAGGGAAGGGCCAGCAGCCCCAGCATTTT. Protein sequence: CASSLGGKGQQPQHF.